This T cell receptor (beta chain) is from a study of shared clonotypes between healthy human individuals. Profiled with immunoSEQ multiplex PCR; TCRdb holds only in-frame clones, not every one. The sample has approximately 980,000 clones; approximately 76% are singletons. V shed 0 bases, J shed 4 bases, and the junction held 9 bases outside the gene matches. The CDR3 contains 18 residues. In germline, CDR1 is LNHDA, CDR2 SQIVND (reference sequence). All donors were healthy HIV-negative adults lacking recent acute infections or vaccinations. Every contributor of samples was a Caucasian grown-up residing in Nashville, Tennessee. CD45RA+ naive and CD45RA-negative memory subsets were separated from CD4+ cells.

This TCR was recovered from a man younger than 35 in good health. This chain links TRBV19 with TRBJ2-2; 9 bases are a match to TRBD2. The material sequenced was memory CD4+ T cells sorted from blood. As to subset: CD45RA-negative fraction. The CDR3 bases are TGTGCCAGTAGTATAGATTGGGCTAGCGGGACTTCCACCGGGGAGCTGTTTTTT. Amino acid sequence: CASSIDWASGTSTGELFF.